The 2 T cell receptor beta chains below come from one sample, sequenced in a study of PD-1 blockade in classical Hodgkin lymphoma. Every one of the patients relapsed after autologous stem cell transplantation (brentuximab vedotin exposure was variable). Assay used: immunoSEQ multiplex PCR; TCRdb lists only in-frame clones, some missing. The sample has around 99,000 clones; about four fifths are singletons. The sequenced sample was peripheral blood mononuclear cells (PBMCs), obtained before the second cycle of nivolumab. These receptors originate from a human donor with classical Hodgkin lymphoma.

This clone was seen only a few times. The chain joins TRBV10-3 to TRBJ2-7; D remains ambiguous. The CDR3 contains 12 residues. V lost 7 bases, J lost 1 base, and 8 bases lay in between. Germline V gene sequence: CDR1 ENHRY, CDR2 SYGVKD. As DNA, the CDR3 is TGTGCCATCACCAACGCATCCTACGAGCAGTACTTC. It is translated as CAITNASYEQYF.

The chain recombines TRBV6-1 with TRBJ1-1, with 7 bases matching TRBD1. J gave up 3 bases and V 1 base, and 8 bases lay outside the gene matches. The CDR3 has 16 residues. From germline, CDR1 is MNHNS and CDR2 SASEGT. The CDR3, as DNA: TGTGCCAGCAGTGAAGTCAGGGGGGGTCCGGACACTGAAGCTTTCTTT. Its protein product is CASSEVRGGPDTEAFF.